The 21 T cell receptor beta chains listed next were all sequenced from one sample in a study of CD8 T cells in Susac syndrome. Random hexamers served to reverse transcribe about 0.5 to 1 ug RNA. A single record per CDR3 protein comes from TCRdb applying MiXCR to the immunoSEQ multiplex PCR reads. The sample contains roughly 50,000 distinct CDR3 sequences, over 85% of which appear only once. The source material was CD8+ T cells from PBMCs. The receptors here all came from a human donor in good health.

The V call is TRBV6-6, the J call TRBJ2-7; D is unclear. This CDR3 is 13 amino acids long. V dropped 0 bases and J dropped 4 bases, with 7 bases sitting between them. Germline CDR1 and CDR2: MNHNY and SVGAGI (reference sequence). The CDR3 protein is CASSYSLGYEQYF. The CDR3 DNA follows: TGTGCCAGCAGTTACTCCCTAGGGTACGAGCAGTACTTC.

The chain recombines TRBV29-1 with TRBJ2-1, with 9 positions matching TRBD2. J gave up 4 bases and V 6 bases, and 19 bases lay outside the gene matches. CDR1 is SQVTM, CDR2 ANQGSEA, per germline. The CDR3 length is 18 residues. Here the CDR3 reads CSVVGLASLLPSYNEQFF. The DNA of the CDR3 is TGCAGCGTCGTTGGACTAGCGAGCCTCCTGCCCTCTTACAATGAGCAGTTCTTC.

V gene TRBV5-1 combines with J gene TRBJ2-1, with D unresolved. This CDR3 contains 12 residues. Looked up from germline, CDR1 is SGHRS and CDR2 is YFSETQ. Trimming stripped 4 bases from V and 8 bases from J, with 10 bases between. In DNA, the CDR3 is TGCGCCAGCAGCCGAGATTCCGATGAGCAGTTCTTC. Translated: CASSRDSDEQFF.

This clonotype appeared once. V is TRBV27 and J is TRBJ2-1; D unresolved. Trimming took 3 bases from V and 5 from J, leaving 8 bases between them. Per the germline V gene, CDR1 is MNHEY and CDR2 is SMNVEV (reference sequence). The CDR3 has 13 residues. CDR3 sequence (DNA): TGTGCCAGCAGTTTGACCTGGAACAATGAGCAGTTCTTC. Protein: CASSLTWNNEQFF.

The rearrangement links TRBV18 to TRBJ1-1; D unresolved. CDR3 length: 13 residues. Per germline, CDR1 KGHSH and CDR2 LQKENI. With 5 bases removed from V and 1 base from J, the gap between germline ends came to 8 bases. CDR3: CASSRVGNTEAFF. CDR3 DNA: TGTGCCAGCTCAAGGGTTGGGAACACTGAAGCTTTCTTT.

The chain uses TRBV6-1 and TRBJ2-3, with D perhaps matching TRBD1 (6 bases). Per germline, CDR1 MNHNS and CDR2 SASEGT. V lost 6 bases and J 0 bases, leaving 19 bases between the germline ends. CDR3 size: 17 residues. CDR3 DNA: TGTGCCAGCAGCCAAGTTACAGGGTCGGGCAGCACAGATACGCAGTATTTT. Protein: CASSQVTGSGSTDTQYF.

This clonotype was observed once. The V gene is TRBV30, the J gene TRBJ2-7; 7 nucleotides match TRBD2. Unmatched junction bases numbered 8, after V lost 1 base and J lost 5 bases. There are 14 residues in the CDR3. CDR1 GTSNPN and CDR2 SVGIG come from the germline V gene (reference sequence). CDR3 region: CAWSEGRGTNEQYF. CDR3 DNA sequence: TGTGCCTGGAGTGAGGGACGAGGGACTAACGAGCAGTACTTC. Together with reference TRBV30 and TRBJ2-7, the CDR3 gives the full variable domain: SQTIHQWPATLVQPVGSPLSLECTVEGTSNPNLYWYRQAAGRGLQLLFYSVGIGQISSEVPQNLSASRPQDRQFILSSKKLLLSDSGFYLCAWSEGRGTNEQYFGPGTRLTVT.

The V gene is TRBV2, the J gene TRBJ2-7; D is undetermined. The CDR3 extends over 13 amino acids. V shed 7 bases and J shed 1 base, with 11 bases lying between them. Germline V lookup: CDR1 SNHLY, CDR2 FYNNEI. The CDR3 sequence: CASIGTESYEQYF. The CDR3 DNA reads as TGTGCCAGCATAGGTACAGAATCCTACGAGCAGTACTTC.

The chain recombines TRBV21-1 with TRBJ2-7. TRBV21-1 is annotated as a pseudogene. The CDR3 loop spans 12 amino acids. This CDR3 reads CASRKIDTERYF. The CDR3 DNA sequence: TGTGCCAGCAGGAAAATAGACACAGAGCGGTACTTC.

This sequence joins TRBV20-1 and TRBJ2-7; 11 nucleotides align to TRBD2. The CDR3 length is 19 residues. CDR1 and CDR2 (germline): DFQATT, SNEGSKA (reference sequence). V dropped 5 bases and J dropped 4; count of bases not matched to a gene: 22. The CDR3 DNA reads as TGCAGTGCTGCCGAACCCCTTAGCGGGAGGGCCTGGTTACAGTACGAGCAGTACTTC. This encodes CSAAEPLSGRAWLQYEQYF.

V usage is TRBV6-2 or TRBV6-3 and J usage is TRBJ2-5, with D uncertain. This CDR3 has 12 residues. V lost 8 bases to trimming and J lost 4 bases, with 11 bases between them. CDR1 is MNHEY and CDR2 is SVGEGT in the germline V gene. CDR3 DNA: TGTGCCAGCGGCTGGGTTTTAGAGACCCAGTACTTC. It encodes CASGWVLETQYF.

Only one count was recorded for this clonotype. The chain employs TRBV9 and TRBJ2-1; D perhaps matches TRBD2 (6 bases). The V gene's germline CDR1 is SGDLS and CDR2 YYNGEE. The length of the CDR3 is 18 residues. V was pared by 3 bases and J by 0 bases, with 19 bases between. Here the CDR3 DNA reads TGTGCCAGCAGCGGCCTAGCGTCCGTCGGGAGCTCCTACAATGAGCAGTTCTTC. It codes for CASSGLASVGSSYNEQFF. The complete variable domain, with remaining parts taken from reference TRBV9 and TRBJ2-1, reads DSGVTQTPKHLITATGQRVTLRCSPRSGDLSVYWYQQSLDQGLQFLIQYYNGEERAKGNILERFSAQQFPDLHSELNLSSLELGDSALYFCASSGLASVGSSYNEQFFGPGTRLTVL.

The V and J genes are TRBV29-1 and TRBJ1-2, with D uncertain. CDR1 and CDR2 from the germline V gene are SQVTM and ANQGSEA. V gave up 4 bases and J gave up 2 bases, with 8 bases separating them. CDR3 length equals 12 residues. The CDR3 DNA is TGCAGCGTTGTGGAAGGGAACTATGGCTACACCTTC. It encodes CSVVEGNYGYTF.

This chain joins TRBV12-3 or TRBV12-4 and TRBJ2-1; 11 bases map to TRBD2. Losses at the gene ends were 5 bases for V and 5 bases for J; bases not matched to a gene: 8. The CDR3 runs to 16 residues. The CDR3 DNA sequence: TGTGCCAGCAGTGACGTTAGCGGGAGGGCCGACAATGAGCAGTTCTTC. Translating it yields CASSDVSGRADNEQFF.

This sequence joins TRBV20-1 and TRBJ2-7; TRBD1 aligns across 7 bases. There are 14 residues in the CDR3. The trim removed 6 bases at V and 2 bases at J, leaving 10 bases unmatched. Germline V lookup: CDR1 DFQATT, CDR2 SNEGSKA (reference sequence). The CDR3 DNA reads as TGCAGTGCCGAGGAGCACAGGGGCACCTACGAGCAGTACTTC. As protein: CSAEEHRGTYEQYF.

The rearrangement uses TRBV6-2 or TRBV6-3 and TRBJ2-7; D not resolved. V lost 0 bases and J 2 bases, leaving 5 bases between the germline ends. Germline V CDR1 and CDR2: MNHEY, SVGEGT. CDR3 length: 13 amino acids. The CDR3 DNA is TGTGCCAGCAGTTACTCCGGCGCCTACGAGCAGTACTTC. Its protein product is CASSYSGAYEQYF.

This chain links TRBV11-2 with TRBJ2-7; D gene uncertain. Germline CDR1 is SGHAT and CDR2 is FQNNGV. With 1 base removed from V and 4 bases from J, the gap between germline ends came to 8 bases. The CDR3 sequence is 13 residues long. The CDR3 loop reads CASSLGPQYEQYF. CDR3 nucleotide sequence: TGTGCCAGCAGCTTAGGGCCACAGTACGAGCAGTACTTC.

V and J are TRBV12-3 or TRBV12-4 and TRBJ2-5; 7 nucleotides match TRBD2. The CDR3 is 16 residues long. The V and J ends lost 5 bases and 5 bases, in that order; junction bases with no gene match: 14. The CDR3: CASSPSGREVGETQYF. CDR3 coding DNA: TGTGCCAGCAGTCCATCGGGGAGGGAAGTTGGGGAGACCCAGTACTTC.

V is TRBV5-1 and J is TRBJ2-7; D call uncertain. The CDR3 is made up of 15 amino acids. Germline CDR1 SGHRS, CDR2 YFSETQ. V dropped 4 bases and J dropped 3 bases, with 17 bases sitting between them. CDR3 nucleotides: TGCGCCAGCAGCACCGACCCTTCGGAGATCTACGAGCAGTACTTC. Translated, it gives CASSTDPSEIYEQYF.

The chain couples TRBV7-6 to TRBJ2-7, with D perhaps TRBD1 (6 bases). The CDR3 runs to 13 residues. Between the trimmed V and J ends, which lost 3 bases and 3 bases, there was a span of 9 bases. Germline V gene lookup returns CDR1 SGHVS and CDR2 FNYEAQ. The CDR3 DNA reads as TGTGCCAGCAGCTTGGGGGCGGACTACGAGCAGTACTTC. Translation gives CASSLGADYEQYF. Variable domain in full (rest from reference TRBV7-6 and TRBJ2-7): GAGVSQSPRYKVTKRGQDVALRCDPISGHVSLYWYRQALGQGPEFLTYFNYEAQQDKSGLPNDRFSAERPEGSISTLTIQRTEQRDSAMYRCASSLGADYEQYFGPGTRLTVT.

The chain employs TRBV6-4 and TRBJ2-3; a weak D match, TRBD2 (5 bases). There are 13 residues in the CDR3. Germline-derived CDR1 and CDR2 are MRHNA and SNTAGT. V was pared by 0 bases and J by 6 bases, with 7 bases between. The CDR3 sequence: CASSDSTTDTQYF. For the CDR3, the DNA is TGTGCCAGCAGTGACTCGACTACGGATACGCAGTATTTT.